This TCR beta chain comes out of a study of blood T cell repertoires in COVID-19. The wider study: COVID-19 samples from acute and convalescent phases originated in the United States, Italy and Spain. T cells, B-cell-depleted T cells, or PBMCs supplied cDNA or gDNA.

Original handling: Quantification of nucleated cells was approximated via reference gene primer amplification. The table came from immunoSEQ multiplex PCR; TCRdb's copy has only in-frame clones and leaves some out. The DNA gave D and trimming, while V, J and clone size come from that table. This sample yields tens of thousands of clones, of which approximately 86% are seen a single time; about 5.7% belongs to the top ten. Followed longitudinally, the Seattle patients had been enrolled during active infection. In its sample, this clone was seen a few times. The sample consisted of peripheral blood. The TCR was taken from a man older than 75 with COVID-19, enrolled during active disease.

CDR3 nucleotide sequence: TGTGCCAGCAGTGACGACAGCTATTATGGCTACACCTTC. It specifies CASSDDSYYGYTF. This chain connects TRBV6-4 to TRBJ1-2, with D perhaps matching TRBD1 (5 bases). Germline V gives CDR1 MRHNA, CDR2 SNTAGT. There are 13 residues in the CDR3. V shed 2 bases and J shed 5 bases, with 9 bases lying between them.